The 18 T cell receptor beta chains presented below share a single source sample, sequenced in a study of T cells in Graves' hyperthyroidism and ophthalmopathy. The CDR3 regions of TCR beta were amplified from RNA transcripts. HTBI primers drove first-round RT-PCR of the TCR CDR3. TCRdb reprocessed the multiplex PCR reads with MiXCR, giving one entry per CDR3 protein. Of about 690,000 distinct CDR3 sequences listed, around 16% are singletons. The sequenced sample was blood. The receptors come from a man aged 50 to 60 with Graves' hyperthyroidism.

The rearrangement uses TRBV20-1 and TRBJ2-3; TRBD2 aligns across 12 bases. The V segment lost 0 bases and the J segment 2 bases; nucleotides outside the gene matches: 6. Germline loops: CDR1 DFQATT, CDR2 SNEGSKA (reference sequence). This CDR3 contains 17 residues. This chain's CDR3 is CSARDAGLAGHTDTQYF. The CDR3 nucleotides read TGCAGTGCTAGAGATGCAGGACTAGCGGGACACACAGATACGCAGTATTTT.

This clonotype was recorded many times. The chain employs TRBV13 and TRBJ2-5; 8 nucleotides line up with TRBD2. CDR3 size: 16 residues. J lost 2 bases, V lost 5 bases, and 10 bases had no gene match. The V gene's germline CDR1 is PRHDT and CDR2 FYEKMQ (reference sequence). The CDR3 DNA is TGTGCCAGCAGCCGCAAAGCGGGAGACCCACAAGAGACCCAGTACTTC. Translation gives CASSRKAGDPQETQYF.

This chain connects TRBV20-1 to TRBJ1-2; no reliable D call. Germline assignment: CDR1 DFQATT and CDR2 SNEGSKA (reference sequence). CDR3 length: 13 amino acids. V gave up 3 bases and J gave up 4 bases, with 12 bases separating them. The CDR3 nucleotides are TGCAGTGCTAGTCGGGGATTTAGCTATGGCTACACCTTC. It encodes CSASRGFSYGYTF.

The CDR3 is CSVTSGTYEQYF. The CDR3, as DNA: TGCAGCGTCACCTCCGGGACCTACGAGCAGTACTTC. V usage is TRBV29-1 and J usage is TRBJ2-7; D is possibly TRBD2 (5 bases). The V end was cut by 6 bases, the J end by 2 bases, with 11 bases between. The CDR3 is 12 residues long. Germline lookup yields CDR1 SQVTM and CDR2 ANQGSEA.

V and J are TRBV12-3 or TRBV12-4 and TRBJ2-2; TRBD1 or TRBD2 may be the D gene (5 bases each). This CDR3 is built from 17 residues. The V end was cut by 6 bases, the J end by 0 bases, with 17 bases between. The CDR3 here is CASSPRGTVANTGELFF. The CDR3 DNA follows: TGTGCCAGCAGCCCCCGAGGGACGGTCGCGAACACCGGGGAGCTGTTTTTT.

This chain links TRBV19 with TRBJ2-6; 7 bases are shared with TRBD1. V lost 5 bases, J lost 4 bases, and 8 bases stayed unmatched. The CDR3 has 16 residues. The germline CDR1 and CDR2 sequences are LNHDA and SQIVND (reference sequence). The CDR3, as DNA: TGTGCCAGTAGTCGCTACAGGGGTTCCGGGGCCAACGTCCTGACTTTC. The encoded protein is CASSRYRGSGANVLTF.

This clonotype was recorded at least ten times. The V call is TRBV19, the J call TRBJ2-7; 9 bases match TRBD1. After removal of 4 bases from V and 3 bases from J, the junction contained 4 bases not matched to a gene. The length of the CDR3 is 14 residues. The germline V gene encodes CDR1 LNHDA and CDR2 SQIVND (reference sequence). The CDR3 here is CASSKGQGNYEQYF. Written as DNA, the CDR3 is TGTGCCAGTAGTAAGGGACAGGGTAACTACGAGCAGTACTTC.

The chain combines TRBV11-2 with TRBJ1-4; D call uncertain. Trimming left V 4 bases short and J 8 bases short, with 11 bases between. From germline, CDR1 is SGHAT and CDR2 FQNNGV. CDR3 size: 13 residues. CDR3 nucleotides: TGTGCCAGCAGCTACCCCGTTATGGAAAAACTGTTTTTT. Translation: CASSYPVMEKLFF.

This clonotype was observed many times. The V call is TRBV2, the J call TRBJ1-1, with a weak D call TRBD1 (6 bases). Trimming stripped 4 bases from V and 1 base from J, with 10 bases between. This CDR3 has 14 residues. Germline CDR1 SNHLY, CDR2 FYNNEI. CDR3 DNA sequence: TGTGCCAGCAGTGTTATGACAGGGAACACTGAAGCTTTCTTT. This translates into CASSVMTGNTEAFF.

The V and J genes are TRBV25-1 and TRBJ2-7; TRBD1 aligns across 7 bases. V was clipped by 6 bases and J by 0 bases; unmatched bases: 14. Germline V gene sequence: CDR1 MGHDK, CDR2 SYGVNS. CDR3 length: 17 residues. This CDR3 reads CASRLATRQGFSYEQYF. In DNA, the CDR3 is TGTGCCAGCAGATTAGCCACCCGACAGGGCTTCTCCTACGAGCAGTACTTC.

The chain links TRBV6-2 or TRBV6-3 to TRBJ1-1; D may be TRBD1 (6 bases). This CDR3 is built from 14 residues. CDR1 MNHEY and CDR2 SVGEGT come from the germline V gene. V was shortened by 6 bases and J by 2 bases, with 13 bases between the two germline ends. CDR3 region: CASRKTGGNTEAFF. CDR3 DNA: TGTGCCAGCAGGAAGACAGGAGGAAACACTGAAGCTTTCTTT.

The chain recombines TRBV20-1 with TRBJ2-1; TRBD2 aligns across 9 bases. V trimming: 6 bases; J trimming: 5 bases; junction bases outside the gene matches: 5. Germline V gene data show CDR1 as DFQATT and CDR2 as SNEGSKA (reference sequence). The CDR3 extends over 13 amino acids. This chain's CDR3 is CSARTSADNEQFF. The CDR3 DNA reads TGCAGTGCCAGGACTAGCGCCGACAATGAGCAGTTCTTC.

This clonotype has a count of ten or more. The rearrangement joins TRBV30 to TRBJ2-5, with no clear D. Trimming took 0 bases from V and 4 from J, leaving 3 bases between them. CDR3 length equals 11 residues. The V gene's germline CDR1 is GTSNPN and CDR2 SVGIG (reference sequence). CDR3 loop: CAWSVTETQYF. The CDR3 bases are TGTGCCTGGAGTGTAACAGAGACCCAGTACTTC.

A few counts support this clonotype. J is TRBJ2-1 and V is TRBV12-3 or TRBV12-4, with 8 positions matching TRBD2. Germline trimming cut 3 bases from V and 7 bases from J; bases unmatched to any gene: 5. This CDR3 spans 14 amino acids. The CDR3 DNA follows: TGTGCCAGCAGTTTCACGGGAGGGGCAAATGAGCAGTTCTTC. Its protein is CASSFTGGANEQFF.

This clonotype was seen many times. This chain links TRBV10-2 with TRBJ2-2, with 11 bases identical to TRBD2. The V gene end was trimmed by 6 bases and the J gene end by 6 bases; junction bases not matched to a gene: 6. Germline CDR1 reads WSHSY; CDR2 reads SAAADI. CDR3 length: 15 amino acids. In nucleotides, the CDR3 is TGCGCCAGCAGCTTAGCGGGAGGGCGTTCCGGGGAGCTGTTTTTT. It codes for CASSLAGGRSGELFF.

This clonotype was seen repeatedly, ten times or more. The chain recombines TRBV7-9 with TRBJ1-1; maybe TRBD1 (6 bases). CDR1 is SEHNR, CDR2 FQNEAQ, per germline (reference sequence). The CDR3 extends over 14 amino acids. The ends were cut back, 4 bases at V and 1 base at J, with 10 bases in the middle. CDR3 protein: CASSWGLQNTEAFF. The CDR3 region has the DNA TGTGCCAGCAGCTGGGGGCTCCAGAACACTGAAGCTTTCTTT.

This clonotype was observed many times. J is TRBJ2-5 and V is TRBV11-2; D call uncertain. Deletions cut 6 bases from V and 2 bases from J, with 7 bases between. Germline V gives CDR1 SGHAT, CDR2 FQNNGV. The length of the CDR3 is 12 residues. Here the CDR3 reads CASRTLQETQYF. The CDR3 DNA sequence: TGTGCCAGCAGGACCCTTCAAGAGACCCAGTACTTC.

This clonotype came up a few times. The chain joins TRBV19 to TRBJ2-3, with TRBD1 as a possible D gene (6 bases). This CDR3 is built from 14 residues. Germline CDR1 reads LNHDA; CDR2 reads SQIVND (reference sequence). Deletions cut 3 bases from V and 4 bases from J, with 11 bases between. DNA of the CDR3: TGTGCCAGTAGTATCTCAGGGGAACCAGATACGCAGTATTTT. This sequence encodes CASSISGEPDTQYF. Looking up the rest from reference TRBV19 and TRBJ2-3 gives the full variable domain: DGGITQSPKYLFRKEGQNVTLSCEQNLNHDAMYWYRQDPGQGLRLIYYSQIVNDFQKGDIAEGYSVSREKKESFPLTVTSAQKNPTAFYLCASSISGEPDTQYFGPGTRLTVL.